These 6 T cell receptor beta chains were sequenced from one sample in a study of shared clonotypes between healthy human individuals. The protocol was immunoSEQ multiplex PCR, while the TCRdb copy is restricted to in-frame clones and leaves out a portion. The sample lists more than 2,000,000 clones, approximately 94% occurring once. The sequenced material came from naive CD4+ T cells sorted from blood. The subset: CD45RA+ positively selected. These receptors were taken from a man between 18 and 29 years old in good health.

This chain's CDR3 is CAIRGQGVGSTDTQYF. CDR3 nucleotide sequence: TGTGCCATCAGGGGACAGGGCGTGGGGAGTACAGATACGCAGTATTTT. The chain has TRBV10-3 and TRBJ2-3; 9 bases are a match to TRBD1. The germline V gene has CDR1 ENHRY and CDR2 SYGVKD. The CDR3 is 16 residues long. Trimming took 6 bases from V and 3 from J; bases not matched to a gene: 10.

The genes are TRBV15 and TRBJ2-1; maybe TRBD2 (6 bases). The V gene lost 0 bases and the J gene lost 6 bases, with 9 bases spanning the gap. Germline CDR1 and CDR2: LNHNV and YYDKDF (reference sequence). This CDR3 has 14 amino acids. The CDR3 here is CATSRELASNEQFF. The CDR3 DNA reads TGTGCCACCAGCAGAGAGCTAGCGAGCAATGAGCAGTTCTTC.

This chain's CDR3 is CAWSVSRTSSGANVLTF. In DNA form, the CDR3 reads TGTGCCTGGAGTGTTAGCAGAACAAGCTCTGGGGCCAACGTCCTGACTTTC. The J gene is TRBJ2-6, the V gene TRBV30, with no clear D. V lost 0 bases and J lost 0, with 12 bases in between. This CDR3 is 17 amino acids long. CDR1 GTSNPN and CDR2 SVGIG come from the germline V gene (reference sequence).

Points on this clone: Other nucleotide sequences in the sample specify the same CDR3. This sequence joins TRBV7-9 and TRBJ2-7; D unclear. The germline CDR1 and CDR2 sequences are SEHNR and FQNEAQ (reference sequence). The length of the CDR3 is 12 residues. Trimming shortened V by 3 bases and J by 3 bases, and 6 bases separated the two germline ends. CDR3 nucleotide sequence: TGTGCCAGCAGCTTCGCCAGCTACGAGCAGTACTTC. Amino acids: CASSFASYEQYF.

The chain combines TRBV7-8 with TRBJ2-5; 7 positions match TRBD1. Germline trimming cut 4 bases from V and 5 bases from J; bases unmatched to any gene: 7. CDR3 length: 14 residues. The germline V gene has CDR1 SGHVS and CDR2 FQNEAQ. The CDR3 here is CASSYGQAWETQYF. The DNA of the CDR3 is TGTGCCAGCAGCTACGGACAGGCTTGGGAGACCCAGTACTTC.

This clone appeared once. CDR3 in DNA: TGTGCCAGCAGCTTAGGTCCGACTAGCGGGGGGTACAATGAGCAGTTCTTC. Translated: CASSLGPTSGGYNEQFF. The rearrangement uses TRBV7-6 and TRBJ2-1; 13 bases match TRBD2. The germline CDR1 and CDR2 sequences are SGHVS and FNYEAQ. The CDR3 has 17 amino acids. V lost 1 base to trimming and J lost 4 bases; unmatched junction nucleotides: 4. Full variable domain (missing parts from reference TRBV7-6 and TRBJ2-1): GAGVSQSPRYKVTKRGQDVALRCDPISGHVSLYWYRQALGQGPEFLTYFNYEAQQDKSGLPNDRFSAERPEGSISTLTIQRTEQRDSAMYRCASSLGPTSGGYNEQFFGPGTRLTVL.